The 29 T cell receptor beta chains below were found in one sample sequenced in a study of cytomegalovirus exposure and HLA in healthy donors. Use of 60 Vbeta and 13 Jbeta primers characterized the PCR. Some clones are missing from TCRdb's copy, which holds only in-frame ones; the method was immunoSEQ multiplex PCR. In all, the sample yields around 50,000 clones. Sequenced material: PBMCs. The receptors shown here come from a male donor in good health and CMV-seronegative.

This chain joins TRBV30 and TRBJ1-1; TRBD1 might be the D (6 bases). The CDR3 has 15 residues. Germline CDR1 reads GTSNPN; CDR2 reads SVGIG (reference sequence). The germline V and J ends were trimmed by 3 bases and 1 base, with 15 bases remaining between them. The chain's CDR3 is CAWRPSTRGNTEAFF. For the CDR3, the DNA is TGTGCCTGGAGACCGAGTACCAGGGGGAACACTGAAGCTTTCTTT.

This rearrangement joins TRBV6-1 to TRBJ1-5; 7 nucleotides line up with TRBD1. CDR3 size: 15 residues. V gave up 6 bases and J gave up 1 base; unmatched junction bases: 6. Germline CDR1 reads MNHNS; CDR2 reads SASEGT. CDR3 loop: CASSPSRGSNQPQHF. The CDR3 DNA follows: TGTGCCAGCAGCCCTAGCAGGGGGAGCAATCAGCCCCAGCATTTT.

The chain links TRBV6-5 to TRBJ2-2; 9 bases match TRBD2. CDR1 is MNHEY, CDR2 SVGAGI, per germline. The CDR3 contains 16 residues. The V segment lost 4 bases and the J segment 3 bases; nucleotides outside the gene matches: 6. The chain's CDR3 is CASSSISGGHTGELFF. In DNA form, the CDR3 reads TGTGCCAGCAGTTCCATTAGCGGGGGACACACCGGGGAGCTGTTTTTT.

For this clone: The junction differs from germline at one of its ends, possibly a read error. The V and J genes are TRBV6-6 and TRBJ2-1; perhaps TRBD2 as D (6 bases). Per germline, CDR1 MNHNY and CDR2 SVGAGI (reference sequence). The CDR3 contains 13 residues. CDR3 sequence reads: CASSSPGLGGVVF. The CDR3 region has the DNA TGTGCCAGCAGTTCCCCGGGGTTGGGCGGGGTCGTCTTC.

In DNA, the CDR3 is TGTGCCAGAAGGGACAGGGCGTCGACTAATGAAAAACTGTTTTTT. Encoded protein: CARRDRASTNEKLFF. The V and J genes are TRBV18 and TRBJ1-4; 9 bases map to TRBD1. The CDR3 runs 15 residues. Unmatched junction bases numbered 7, after V lost 9 bases and J lost 2 bases. The germline CDR1 and CDR2 sequences are KGHSH and LQKENI.

The chain uses TRBV7-3 and TRBJ1-1; 8 bases line up with TRBD1. The CDR3 has 14 residues. Trimming removed 5 bases from V and 3 bases from J; junction bases left unmatched: 5. Germline V CDR1 and CDR2: SGHTA, FQGTGA. The CDR3 loop reads CASSPGQGHTEAFF. The CDR3 coding sequence is TGTGCCAGCAGCCCAGGACAGGGCCACACTGAAGCTTTCTTT.

This clone ranks as medium-sized in terms of frequency. This chain links TRBV6-4 with TRBJ2-1; 8 bases match TRBD1. The CDR3 contains 16 residues. V lost 0 bases to trimming and J lost 6 bases; unmatched junction nucleotides: 7. CDR1 and CDR2 from the germline V gene are MRHNA and SNTAGT. For the CDR3, the DNA is TGTGCCAGCAGTGACTCGGTTGGAACAGGGGGCAATGAGCAGTTCTTC. Translation: CASSDSVGTGGNEQFF.

CDR3 residues: CASSPRTGGNTEAFF. In DNA, the CDR3 is TGCGCCAGCAGCCCTCGGACCGGGGGGAACACTGAAGCTTTCTTT. The rearrangement joins TRBV5-1 to TRBJ1-1; possibly TRBD1 for D (5 bases). The CDR3 spans 15 residues. V dropped 4 bases and J dropped 1 base, with 14 bases sitting between them. The V gene's germline CDR1 is SGHRS and CDR2 YFSETQ.

The chain carries TRBV6-5 and TRBJ2-5; a weak D match, TRBD1 (8 bases). The CDR3 extends over 15 amino acids. Trimming removed 4 bases from V and 5 bases from J, with 17 bases in between. Germline V lookup: CDR1 MNHEY, CDR2 SVGAGI. As DNA, the CDR3 is TGTGCCAGCAGTTCCAACAGGGGGGGCGCGGAGACCCAGTACTTC. This codes for CASSSNRGGAETQYF.

The chain combines TRBV5-6 with TRBJ2-2; 11 nucleotides line up with TRBD2. Germline loops: CDR1 SGHDT, CDR2 YYEEEE. V was clipped by 2 bases and J by 6 bases; unmatched bases: 6. This CDR3 is 16 amino acids long. CDR3 loop: CASSLFSGGAAGELFF. The CDR3 DNA reads TGTGCCAGCAGCTTATTTAGCGGGGGGGCTGCCGGGGAGCTGTTTTTT.

This rearrangement joins TRBV4-1 to TRBJ1-5; possible D gene TRBD1, 5 bases. Germline-derived CDR1 and CDR2 are MGHRA and YSYEKL. Trimming removed 1 base at V and 1 base at J, with 8 bases between. The length of the CDR3 is 15 residues. CDR3: CASSQVRGSNQPQHF. The CDR3 region has the DNA TGCGCCAGCAGCCAAGTAAGGGGCAGCAATCAGCCCCAGCATTTT.

The chain has TRBV9 and TRBJ2-3, with 10 bases that match TRBD2. Germline CDR1 reads SGDLS; CDR2 reads YYNGEE. The CDR3 consists of 16 residues. The V segment lost 3 bases and the J segment 1 base; nucleotides outside the gene matches: 5. The chain's CDR3 is CASSETLAGGTDTQYF. The CDR3 coding sequence is TGTGCCAGCAGCGAGACCCTAGCGGGGGGCACAGATACGCAGTATTTT.

The chain uses TRBV4-1 and TRBJ1-4; 8 bases align to TRBD1. J was trimmed by 6 bases and V by 3 bases; bases with no gene match: 6. Per the germline V gene, CDR1 is MGHRA and CDR2 is YSYEKL. The CDR3 covers 15 residues. In nucleotides, the CDR3 is TGCGCCAGCAGCCATCCAGGGGGCGAGGATGAAAAACTGTTTTTT. Protein: CASSHPGGEDEKLFF.

The chain links TRBV4-3 to TRBJ2-7; D remains unclear. CDR3 length: 15 residues. Germline CDR1 is LGHNA and CDR2 is YSLEER. The V end lost 0 bases, the J end lost 1 base, and 10 bases lay between the germline ends. CDR3 region: CASSQEGRQSYEQYF. CDR3 nucleotides: TGCGCCAGCAGCCAAGAGGGTAGACAATCCTACGAGCAGTACTTC.

This sequence joins TRBV2 and TRBJ1-2; TRBD1 aligns across 8 bases. The CDR3 loop spans 13 amino acids. J was trimmed by 4 bases and V by 3 bases; bases with no gene match: 1. The germline V gene has CDR1 SNHLY and CDR2 FYNNEI. CDR3 protein: CASSEDRVYGYTF. Written as DNA, the CDR3 is TGTGCCAGCAGTGAGGACAGGGTCTATGGCTACACCTTC.

The chain is built from TRBV14 and TRBJ1-2; 7 bases match TRBD1. Looked up from germline, CDR1 is SGHDN and CDR2 is FVKESK. V gave up 0 bases and J gave up 0 bases; unmatched junction bases: 1. The CDR3 is made up of 15 amino acids. The CDR3 sequence is CASSQDRGTNYGYTF. CDR3 DNA: TGTGCCAGCAGCCAAGACAGGGGGACTAACTATGGCTACACCTTC. The variable domain in full, completed from reference TRBV14 and TRBJ1-2, reads EAGVTQFPSHSVIEKGQTVTLRCDPISGHDNLYWYRRVMGKEIKFLLHFVKESKQDESGMPNNRFLAERTGGTYSTLKVQPAELEDSGVYFCASSQDRGTNYGYTFGSGTRLTVV.

The rearrangement uses TRBV6-5 and TRBJ2-7, with TRBD1 as a possible D gene (5 bases). The germline CDR1 and CDR2 sequences are MNHEY and SVGAGI. The CDR3 consists of 14 residues. Between the trimmed V and J ends, which lost 6 bases and 0 bases, there was a span of 12 bases. CDR3 nucleotide sequence: TGTGCCAGCAGGATGACAGAGCTCTCCTACGAGCAGTACTTC. This encodes CASRMTELSYEQYF.

V is TRBV28 and J is TRBJ1-2; D is perhaps TRBD1 (5 bases). Looked up from germline, CDR1 is MDHEN and CDR2 is SYDVKM. V lost 2 bases and J lost 2, with 12 bases in between. CDR3 length: 15 residues. The CDR3 nucleotides read TGTGCCAGCAGTTTAAGGCAGGGTATCAACTATGGCTACACCTTC. The encoded protein is CASSLRQGINYGYTF.

V and J are TRBV9 and TRBJ2-3; tentatively, D is TRBD2 (8 bases). Trimming left V 1 base short and J 4 bases short, with 13 bases between. From germline, CDR1 is SGDLS and CDR2 YYNGEE. The CDR3 is 15 amino acids. The CDR3 is CASSVPGGGADTQYF. As DNA, the CDR3 is TGTGCCAGCAGCGTACCGGGAGGGGGCGCAGATACGCAGTATTTT.

The rearrangement uses TRBV20-1 and TRBJ2-2; no reliable D call. Germline CDR1 DFQATT, CDR2 SNEGSKA (reference sequence). Trimming pared 5 bases from V and 5 bases from J, leaving 6 bases between. The CDR3 loop spans 11 amino acids. The CDR3 here is CSAGPTGELFF. In DNA form, the CDR3 reads TGCAGTGCTGGGCCAACCGGGGAGCTGTTTTTT.

The rearrangement joins TRBV6-1 to TRBJ2-1; D may be TRBD2 (7 bases). The CDR3 sequence is 15 residues long. Deletions cut 2 bases from V and 8 bases from J, with 16 bases between. CDR1 and CDR2 (germline): MNHNS, SASEGT. CDR3 bases: TGTGCCAGCAGTGAAACATCGGGGGCGGGGGATGAGCAGTTCTTC. Protein sequence: CASSETSGAGDEQFF.

The CDR3 sequence is CASSFGQGSNYGYTF. The CDR3 DNA follows: TGCGCCAGCAGCTTTGGACAGGGTTCCAACTATGGCTACACCTTC. The chain links TRBV5-1 to TRBJ1-2; 8 nucleotides agree with TRBD1. V lost 2 bases, J lost 2 bases, and 5 bases stayed unmatched. This CDR3 is 15 amino acids long. CDR1 and CDR2 (germline): SGHRS, YFSETQ.

The gene calls are TRBV6-6 and TRBJ1-2, with no clear D. V gave up 2 bases and J gave up 8 bases, with 15 bases separating them. The CDR3 sequence is 14 residues long. CDR1 is MNHNY, CDR2 SVGAGI, per germline (reference sequence). CDR3 nucleotide sequence: TGTGCCAGCAGTTACGAGGGCATTTCGGACGGCTACACCTTC. Translation: CASSYEGISDGYTF.

V and J are TRBV25-1 and TRBJ1-6; perhaps TRBD1 as D (5 bases). There are 13 residues in the CDR3. With 5 bases removed from V and 6 bases from J, the gap between germline ends came to 8 bases. Germline V lookup: CDR1 MGHDK, CDR2 SYGVNS. The CDR3 loop reads CASSYQGNSPLHF. CDR3 DNA sequence: TGTGCCAGCAGTTACCAGGGTAATTCACCCCTCCACTTT.

This chain joins TRBV7-6 and TRBJ1-3; no clear D. V shed 2 bases and J shed 0 bases, with 11 bases lying between them. The CDR3 runs 16 residues. The germline V gene has CDR1 SGHVS and CDR2 FNYEAQ. The CDR3 DNA reads TGTGCCAGCAGCTTATCCGACACCCTCTCTGGAAACACCATATATTTT. Its protein product is CASSLSDTLSGNTIYF.

CDR3 sequence (DNA): TGTGCCAGCAGCTACGACGGGGGGGCCTTCGGGGAGCTGTTTTTT. It yields the protein CASSYDGGAFGELFF. The chain couples TRBV7-6 to TRBJ2-2; 8 nucleotides agree with TRBD2. The CDR3 has 15 residues. J was trimmed by 7 bases and V by 4 bases; bases with no gene match: 8. Germline-derived CDR1 and CDR2 are SGHVS and FNYEAQ.

CDR3 coding DNA: TGTGCCAGCAGCCGAAACAGGCTTAGGGGGGAGACCCAGTACTTC. Amino acids: CASSRNRLRGETQYF. The V and J genes are TRBV14 and TRBJ2-5; a weak D match, TRBD1 (6 bases). The CDR3 is 15 residues long. V gave up 4 bases and J gave up 5 bases, with 17 bases separating them. The V gene's germline CDR1 is SGHDN and CDR2 FVKESK.

The chain joins TRBV27 to TRBJ2-3, with TRBD2 matching over 9 bases. With 6 bases clipped from V and 1 base from J, the junction kept 2 bases outside the gene matches. The CDR3 sequence is 14 residues long. The germline CDR1 and CDR2 sequences are MNHEY and SMNVEV (reference sequence). The CDR3 nucleotides read TGTGCCAGCAGCCCTAGCGGGGGCACAGATACGCAGTATTTT. Translated, it gives CASSPSGGTDTQYF.

CDR3 sequence (DNA): TGTGCCAGTAGACGGGACACAATGAACACTGAAGCTTTCTTT. This codes for CASRRDTMNTEAFF. This chain connects TRBV19 to TRBJ1-1, with D perhaps matching TRBD1 (6 bases). Trimming cost V 6 bases and J 0 bases, with 11 bases left between them. Germline-derived CDR1 and CDR2 are LNHDA and SQIVND (reference sequence). This CDR3 region has 14 residues.